The 17 T cell receptor beta chains below all came from one sample that was sequenced in a study of blood T cell repertoires in COVID-19. Sequencing was performed with immunoSEQ multiplex PCR; in TCRdb, only in-frame clones are kept and a portion is missing. The profile shows 130,000 or so clones, roughly 79% of them singletons. The material sequenced was peripheral blood. All receptors come from a woman between 55 and 75 years old with active or convalescent COVID-19.

J is TRBJ1-3 and V is TRBV10-3; D possibly corresponds to TRBD1 (6 bases). The ends were cut back, 8 bases at V and 3 bases at J, with 11 bases in the middle. Germline values: CDR1 ENHRY, CDR2 SYGVKD. CDR3 length equals 13 residues. CDR3 sequence: CAILTGGGNTIYF. In DNA, the CDR3 is TGTGCCATCCTGACAGGAGGTGGAAACACCATATATTTT.

The sample holds one count of this clone. This chain joins TRBV18 and TRBJ1-1; 7 bases map to TRBD1. The CDR3 has 14 amino acids. V dropped 2 bases and J dropped 4; count of bases not matched to a gene: 4. Germline lookup yields CDR1 KGHSH and CDR2 LQKENI. The CDR3 bases are TGTGCCAGCTCACCAGTTAAGGGGGCCACTGAAGCTTTCTTT. Protein: CASSPVKGATEAFF.

The sample holds one count of this clone. The chain employs TRBV30 and TRBJ1-4; D gene ambiguous. The V end was cut by 2 bases, the J end by 8 bases, with 12 bases between. The CDR3 is 13 residues long. In germline, CDR1 is GTSNPN, CDR2 SVGIG (reference sequence). The CDR3 DNA reads as TGTGCCTGGAGTTACATTGGGCACGAAAAACTGTTTTTT. Protein: CAWSYIGHEKLFF.

The V gene is TRBV4-1, the J gene TRBJ1-2, with D uncertain. V was cut by 4 bases and J by 1 base, with 13 bases left in between. CDR1 MGHRA and CDR2 YSYEKL come from the germline V gene. The CDR3 sequence is 15 residues long. CDR3 amino acids: CASSPQVEGNYGYTF. CDR3 nucleotide sequence: TGCGCCAGCAGCCCCCAGGTTGAGGGTAACTATGGCTACACCTTC.

The V gene is TRBV29-1, the J gene TRBJ1-4; D gene uncertain. Trimming took off 7 bases at V and 0 bases at J, with 12 bases between the two ends. Germline V gene data show CDR1 as SQVTM and CDR2 as ANQGSEA. The CDR3 has 14 residues. Here the CDR3 DNA reads TGCAGCGCTCTCGATCGGGCAACTAATGAAAAACTGTTTTTT. It is translated as CSALDRATNEKLFF.

The chain employs TRBV4-3 and TRBJ2-1; the D gene is possibly TRBD1 (5 bases). V was shortened by 2 bases and J by 5 bases, with 16 bases between the two germline ends. The CDR3 covers 16 residues. The germline V gene has CDR1 LGHNA and CDR2 YSLEER. CDR3 DNA sequence: TGCGCCAGCAGCCAATTCCTGAGCCAGGACAACAATGAGCAGTTCTTC. As protein: CASSQFLSQDNNEQFF.

The rearrangement uses TRBV5-5 and TRBJ2-5; 7 bases are shared with TRBD1. Germline assignment: CDR1 SGHKS and CDR2 YYEKEE (reference sequence). The CDR3 contains 14 residues. The J segment lost 1 base and the V segment lost 4 bases, leaving 4 bases of the junction unmatched. CDR3 nucleotide sequence: TGTGCCAGCAGCCCGGGACAGCTCCAAGAGACCCAGTACTTC. It specifies CASSPGQLQETQYF.

This clone was counted between two and nine times. This chain links TRBV27 with TRBJ1-1; no definite D call. Germline V lookup: CDR1 MNHEY, CDR2 SMNVEV (reference sequence). CDR3 length equals 12 residues. The germline V and J ends were trimmed by 7 bases and 7 bases, with 13 bases remaining between them. CDR3 sequence: CASMRVLGEAFF. CDR3 sequence (DNA): TGTGCCAGCATGAGGGTTTTGGGTGAAGCTTTCTTT.

V and J are TRBV10-3 and TRBJ1-4; tentative D call: TRBD1 (5 bases). This CDR3 has 15 residues. The V end was cut by 6 bases, the J end by 0 bases, with 11 bases between. From germline, CDR1 is ENHRY and CDR2 SYGVKD. The CDR3 is CAIRQDLSTNEKLFF. CDR3 nucleotide sequence: TGTGCCATCAGACAGGATCTTTCAACTAATGAAAAACTGTTTTTT.

V gene TRBV24-1 combines with J gene TRBJ1-5; 8 bases map to TRBD1. The CDR3 runs to 16 residues. Losses at the gene ends were 3 bases for V and 0 bases for J; bases not matched to a gene: 3. Germline-derived CDR1 and CDR2 are KGHDR and SFDVKD. For the CDR3, the DNA is TGTGCCACCAGTGATGGGACAGGTGGTAGCAATCAGCCCCAGCATTTT. As protein: CATSDGTGGSNQPQHF.

The chain has TRBV7-9 and TRBJ1-5; TRBD1 might be the D (6 bases). Germline V gives CDR1 SEHNR, CDR2 FQNEAQ (reference sequence). Trimming cost V 1 base and J 2 bases, with 12 bases left between them. The CDR3 runs to 16 residues. The CDR3 spells CASSLGAGEGNQPQHF. In DNA form, the CDR3 reads TGTGCCAGCAGCTTAGGGGCAGGGGAAGGCAATCAGCCCCAGCATTTT.

The CDR3 DNA reads TGTGCCAGCAGTTTCCAGGGGCGCGGCACTGAAGCTTTCTTT. As protein: CASSFQGRGTEAFF. This chain links TRBV28 with TRBJ1-1; D is perhaps TRBD1 (6 bases). Germline CDR1 and CDR2: MDHEN and SYDVKM. CDR3 length: 14 amino acids. V dropped 3 bases and J dropped 4 bases, with 12 bases sitting between them.

This clone has just a few counts. The chain carries TRBV5-1 and TRBJ2-1; 9 positions match TRBD1. V shed 5 bases and J 6 bases; nucleotides not matched to a gene: 6. Per the germline V gene, CDR1 is SGHRS and CDR2 is YFSETQ. CDR3 size: 14 residues. The CDR3: CASSRGTGINEQFF. The CDR3 region has the DNA TGCGCCAGCAGTCGCGGGACAGGGATCAATGAGCAGTTCTTC.

The chain has TRBV19 and TRBJ2-1, with TRBD2 matching over 10 bases. The germline CDR1 and CDR2 sequences are LNHDA and SQIVND (reference sequence). The CDR3 contains 16 residues. V gave up 9 bases and J gave up 3 bases; unmatched junction bases: 11. The CDR3 DNA reads as TGTGCCAGCCAAAAAAAACTAGCGGGAAGCTACAATGAGCAGTTCTTC. As protein: CASQKKLAGSYNEQFF.

The J gene is TRBJ1-1, the V gene TRBV3-1 (or the pseudogene TRBV3-2); D remains ambiguous. Trimming pared 3 bases from V and 9 bases from J, leaving 14 bases between. Germline V gives CDR1 LGHDT, CDR2 YNNKEL (reference sequence). This CDR3 has 13 amino acids. The CDR3 sequence is CASSHQTTPQAFF. DNA for the CDR3: TGTGCCAGCAGCCACCAAACTACTCCGCAAGCTTTCTTT.

The CDR3 region is CASSFASGMRDTQYF. The CDR3 region has the DNA TGTGCCAGCAGTTTTGCTAGCGGGATGAGAGATACGCAGTATTTT. V usage is TRBV27 and J usage is TRBJ2-3; 9 bases are a match to TRBD2. Germline-derived CDR1 and CDR2 are MNHEY and SMNVEV (reference sequence). This CDR3 contains 15 residues. After removal of 3 bases from V and 5 bases from J, the junction contained 6 bases not matched to a gene.

This chain uses TRBV28 with TRBJ2-1; a weak D match, TRBD2 (6 bases). The CDR3 has 18 residues. CDR1 and CDR2 from the germline V gene are MDHEN and SYDVKM. Trimming stripped 3 bases from V and 0 bases from J, with 18 bases between. In nucleotides, the CDR3 is TGTGCCAGCAGTTTTGCCCCGGGTCGGGGGAGCTCCTACAATGAGCAGTTCTTC. Encoded protein: CASSFAPGRGSSYNEQFF.